What follows are 18 T cell receptor beta chains derived from one specimen sequenced in a study of T cell responses to AZD1222 COVID-19 vaccine. Repertoires were generated with immunoSEQ multiplex PCR, while TCRdb's copy carries only in-frame clones and drops some. The sample shows 100,000 to 130,000 clones, about 92% of them seen only once. The sequences come from peripheral blood, collected 28 days after the second AZD1222 dose. These TCRs come from an adult who received the AZD1222 COVID-19 vaccine.

The rearrangement links TRBV9 to TRBJ2-7, with D tentatively TRBD2 (5 bases). The CDR3 runs to 14 residues. The germline V and J ends were trimmed by 0 bases and 5 bases, with 12 bases remaining between them. Germline values: CDR1 SGDLS, CDR2 YYNGEE. CDR3 protein: CASSVGLGSNEQYF. CDR3 DNA sequence: TGTGCCAGCAGCGTAGGTTTAGGGAGCAACGAGCAGTACTTC.

This chain uses TRBV2 with TRBJ1-5; D may be TRBD1 (5 bases). The CDR3 length is 13 residues. CDR1 is SNHLY, CDR2 FYNNEI, per germline. Trimming cost V 6 bases and J 3 bases, with 9 bases left between them. CDR3 sequence: CASRNRFNQPQHF. The CDR3 nucleotides are TGTGCCAGCAGGAACAGGTTCAATCAGCCCCAGCATTTT.

This chain joins TRBV7-8 and TRBJ1-3; D gene unclear. Germline V lookup: CDR1 SGHVS, CDR2 FQNEAQ. The CDR3 has 17 residues. Trimming took off 1 base at V and 0 bases at J, with 13 bases between the two ends. CDR3 residues: CASSLGPGSSSGNTIYF. The CDR3 bases are TGTGCCAGCAGCTTAGGGCCCGGCAGCTCCTCTGGAAACACCATATATTTT.

The V and J genes are TRBV10-3 and TRBJ2-3; TRBD1 is a possible D gene (6 bases). Trimming pared 7 bases from V and 4 bases from J, leaving 12 bases between. CDR1 and CDR2 (germline): ENHRY, SYGVKD. This CDR3 has 13 amino acids. CDR3 nucleotides: TGTGCCATCAATAACGCAGGGGCAGATACGCAGTATTTT. This encodes CAINNAGADTQYF.

This sequence joins TRBV7-9 and TRBJ1-2; the D is unclear. The ends were cut back, 1 base at V and 6 bases at J, with 9 bases in the middle. CDR3 length: 13 residues. Germline CDR1 reads SEHNR; CDR2 reads FQNEAQ (reference sequence). The CDR3 loop reads CASSLVATDGYTF. In DNA, the CDR3 is TGTGCCAGCAGCTTAGTCGCGACGGATGGCTACACCTTC.

The rearrangement joins TRBV15 to TRBJ2-3; 10 bases align to TRBD2. Trimming at V came to 5 bases and at J to 3 bases, leaving 5 bases not matched to a gene. The CDR3 totals 15 residues. From germline, CDR1 is LNHNV and CDR2 YYDKDF (reference sequence). The CDR3 region is CATSELAGVTDTQYF. The DNA of the CDR3 is TGTGCCACCAGCGAGCTAGCGGGAGTGACAGATACGCAGTATTTT.

The chain joins TRBV28 to TRBJ2-3; 9 bases fit TRBD2. This CDR3 region has 16 residues. The V segment lost 5 bases and the J segment 4 bases; nucleotides outside the gene matches: 10. Germline CDR1 is MDHEN and CDR2 is SYDVKM. CDR3 sequence: CASSPLAGGPADTQYF. CDR3 nucleotide sequence: TGTGCCAGCAGTCCCTTGGCGGGAGGGCCCGCAGATACGCAGTATTTT.

The gene calls are TRBV14 and TRBJ1-2, with a possible D match to TRBD1 (5 bases). V dropped 4 bases and J dropped 4 bases, with 10 bases sitting between them. Germline-derived CDR1 and CDR2 are SGHDN and FVKESK. The CDR3 is made up of 13 amino acids. This CDR3 reads CASSPDSLYGYTF. As DNA, the CDR3 is TGTGCCAGCAGCCCTGACAGTCTCTATGGCTACACCTTC.

V usage is TRBV5-1 and J usage is TRBJ2-7, with a weak D call TRBD1 (8 bases). The CDR3 has 14 amino acids. The V and J ends lost 5 bases and 2 bases respectively, with 14 bases between them. CDR1 SGHRS and CDR2 YFSETQ come from the germline V gene. CDR3 amino acids: CASRSGTGPYEQYF. In DNA form, the CDR3 reads TGCGCCAGCAGAAGCGGGACAGGTCCCTACGAGCAGTACTTC. Full variable domain (rest looked up from reference TRBV5-1 and TRBJ2-7): KAGVTQTPRYLIKTRGQQVTLSCSPISGHRSVSWYQQTPGQGLQFLFEYFSETQRNKGNFPGRFSGRQFSNSRSEMNVSTLELGDSALYLCASRSGTGPYEQYFGPGTRLTVT.

The chain couples TRBV5-1 to TRBJ2-3; D call uncertain. V was shortened by 0 bases and J by 0 bases, with 8 bases between the two germline ends. This CDR3 is 15 amino acids long. Per germline, CDR1 SGHRS and CDR2 YFSETQ. The CDR3, as DNA: TGCGCCAGCAGCTTGGCGGTCCCTAGCACAGATACGCAGTATTTT. Protein product: CASSLAVPSTDTQYF.

The chain couples TRBV25-1 to TRBJ1-4; the D is unclear. The V gene's germline CDR1 is MGHDK and CDR2 SYGVNS. The ends were cut back, 4 bases at V and 5 bases at J, with 14 bases in the middle. The CDR3 has 15 amino acids. The CDR3 DNA reads TGTGCCAGCAGTGGGGGTAAGGCTTGGAATGAAAAACTGTTTTTT. It yields the protein CASSGGKAWNEKLFF.

The rearrangement joins TRBV5-1 to TRBJ2-1; D is perhaps TRBD1 or TRBD2 (5 bases each). CDR3 length: 15 residues. Germline V gene lookup returns CDR1 SGHRS and CDR2 YFSETQ. V dropped 4 bases and J dropped 10 bases, with 21 bases sitting between them. The CDR3 loop is CASSRDGLIVGEQFF. The CDR3 region has the DNA TGCGCCAGCAGCCGGGACGGTCTCATTGTCGGGGAGCAGTTCTTC.

This chain joins TRBV4-1 and TRBJ1-2; TRBD1 matches 8 bases. The CDR3 loop spans 15 amino acids. Germline values: CDR1 MGHRA, CDR2 YSYEKL. The J segment lost 8 bases and the V segment lost 3 bases, leaving 11 bases of the junction unmatched. The DNA for the CDR3 is TGCGCCAGCAGCCAGGCCGGACAGGGTAGGGGGGGCTACACCTTC. Translated: CASSQAGQGRGGYTF.

The chain joins TRBV7-3 to TRBJ2-2, with TRBD2 identical over 9 bases. The CDR3 contains 17 residues. The V gene's germline CDR1 is SGHTA and CDR2 FQGTGA. Losses at the gene ends were 1 base for V and 5 bases for J; bases not matched to a gene: 8. CDR3 bases: TGTGCCAGCAGCTTAATTGGGCTAGCGGGGAGGACCGGGGAGCTGTTTTTT. Amino acids: CASSLIGLAGRTGELFF. Full variable domain (rest looked up from reference TRBV7-3 and TRBJ2-2): GAGVSQTPSNKVTEKGKYVELRCDPISGHTALYWYRQSLGQGPEFLIYFQGTGAADDSGLPNDRFFAVRPEGSVSTLKIQRTERGDSAVYLCASSLIGLAGRTGELFFGEGSRLTVL.

The rearrangement joins TRBV4-1 to TRBJ2-7; the D gene is possibly TRBD1 (6 bases). This CDR3 is built from 16 residues. The germline V gene has CDR1 MGHRA and CDR2 YSYEKL. V lost 0 bases to trimming and J lost 0 bases, with 12 bases between them. CDR3 coding DNA: TGCGCCAGCAGCCAAGAGCGGCAGGGGTACTCCTACGAGCAGTACTTC. Its translation: CASSQERQGYSYEQYF.

The chain links TRBV18 to TRBJ2-3, with D maybe TRBD1 (5 bases). CDR1 is KGHSH and CDR2 is LQKENI in the germline V gene. CDR3 size: 15 residues. The ends were cut back, 3 bases at V and 6 bases at J, with 16 bases in the middle. As DNA, the CDR3 is TGTGCCAGCTCACCCACCATCCAGGGCTCGGATACGCAGTATTTT. Its translation: CASSPTIQGSDTQYF.

The J gene is TRBJ2-7, the V gene TRBV6-6; 10 positions match TRBD1. Per germline, CDR1 MNHNY and CDR2 SVGAGI (reference sequence). This CDR3 contains 15 residues. After removal of 6 bases from V and 2 bases from J, the junction contained 7 bases not matched to a gene. CDR3 loop: CASSQGQGIAYEQYF. The DNA of the CDR3 is TGTGCCAGCAGCCAGGGACAGGGGATCGCCTACGAGCAGTACTTC.

This rearrangement joins TRBV28 to TRBJ2-1; no definite D call. The V end was cut by 8 bases, the J end by 9 bases, with 20 bases between. From germline, CDR1 is MDHEN and CDR2 SYDVKM. This CDR3 has 14 residues. The CDR3 DNA sequence: TGTGCCAGCCGAATTAGGTCCCCCGGTGGTGAGCAGTTCTTC. Its translation is CASRIRSPGGEQFF.